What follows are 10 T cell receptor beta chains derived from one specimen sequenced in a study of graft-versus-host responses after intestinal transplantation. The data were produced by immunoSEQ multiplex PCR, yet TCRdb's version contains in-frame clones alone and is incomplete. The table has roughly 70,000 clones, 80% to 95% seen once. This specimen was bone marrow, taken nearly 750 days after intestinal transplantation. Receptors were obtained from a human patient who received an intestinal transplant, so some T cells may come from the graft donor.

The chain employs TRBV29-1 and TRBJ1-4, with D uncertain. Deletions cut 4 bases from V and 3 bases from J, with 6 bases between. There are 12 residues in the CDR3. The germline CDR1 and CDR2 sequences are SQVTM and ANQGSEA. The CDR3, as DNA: TGCAGCGTTGGTAGGTCTAATGAAAAACTGTTTTTT. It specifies CSVGRSNEKLFF. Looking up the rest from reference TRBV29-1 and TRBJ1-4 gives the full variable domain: SAVISQKPSRDICQRGTSLTIQCQVDSQVTMMFWYRQQPGQSLTLIATANQGSEATYESGFVIDKFPISRPNLTFSTLTVSNMSPEDSSIYLCSVGRSNEKLFFGSGTQLSVL.

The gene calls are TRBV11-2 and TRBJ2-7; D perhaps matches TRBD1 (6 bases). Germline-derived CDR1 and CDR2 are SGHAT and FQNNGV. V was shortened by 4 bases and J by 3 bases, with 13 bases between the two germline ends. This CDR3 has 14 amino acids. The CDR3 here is CASSSPDRLYEQYF. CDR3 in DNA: TGTGCCAGCAGCTCCCCAGACAGGCTCTACGAGCAGTACTTC.

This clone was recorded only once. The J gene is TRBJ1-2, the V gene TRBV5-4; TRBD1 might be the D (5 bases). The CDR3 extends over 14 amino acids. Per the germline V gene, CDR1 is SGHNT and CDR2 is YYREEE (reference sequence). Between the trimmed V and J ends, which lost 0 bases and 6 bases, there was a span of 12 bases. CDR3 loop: CASSLAGTDHGYTF. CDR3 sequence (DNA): TGTGCCAGCAGCTTGGCGGGGACGGACCATGGCTACACCTTC. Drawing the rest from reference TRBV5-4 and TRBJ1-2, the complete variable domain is ETGVTQSPTHLIKTRGQQVTLRCSSQSGHNTVSWYQQALGQGPQFIFQYYREEENGRGNFPPRFSGLQFPNYSSELNVNALELDDSALYLCASSLAGTDHGYTFGSGTRLTVV.

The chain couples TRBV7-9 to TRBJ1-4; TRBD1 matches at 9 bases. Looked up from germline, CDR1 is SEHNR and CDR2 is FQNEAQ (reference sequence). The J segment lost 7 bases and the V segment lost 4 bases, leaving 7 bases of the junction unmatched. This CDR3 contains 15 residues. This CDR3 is CASSSTGGAVEKLFF. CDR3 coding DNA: TGTGCCAGCAGCTCAACAGGGGGCGCGGTTGAAAAACTGTTTTTT.

The CDR3 DNA is TGTGCCAGCAGCCCAACGGGGACAGTGTACGAGCAGTACTTC. Its translation: CASSPTGTVYEQYF. The chain joins TRBV7-9 to TRBJ2-7; TRBD1 matches 7 bases. The germline gives CDR1 SEHNR, CDR2 FQNEAQ (reference sequence). Losses at the gene ends were 5 bases for V and 4 bases for J; bases not matched to a gene: 8. This CDR3 contains 14 residues.

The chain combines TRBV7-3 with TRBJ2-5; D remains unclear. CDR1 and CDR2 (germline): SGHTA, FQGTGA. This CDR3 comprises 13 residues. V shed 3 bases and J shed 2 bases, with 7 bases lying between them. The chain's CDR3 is CASSLGIQETQYF. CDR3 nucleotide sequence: TGTGCCAGCAGCTTGGGTATACAAGAGACCCAGTACTTC.

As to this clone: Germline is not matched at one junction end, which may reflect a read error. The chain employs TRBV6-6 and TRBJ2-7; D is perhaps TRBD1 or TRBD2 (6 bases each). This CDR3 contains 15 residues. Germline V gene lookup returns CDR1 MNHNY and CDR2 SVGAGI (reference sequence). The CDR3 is CASTPMAGGGYERYF. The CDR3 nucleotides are TGTGCCAGCACTCCCATGGCCGGGGGCGGGTACGAGCGGTACTTC.

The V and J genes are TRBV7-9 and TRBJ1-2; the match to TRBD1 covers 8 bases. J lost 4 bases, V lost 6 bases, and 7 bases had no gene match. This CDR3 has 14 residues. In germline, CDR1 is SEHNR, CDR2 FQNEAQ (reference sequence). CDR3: CASRSQGAAYGYTF. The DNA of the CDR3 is TGTGCCAGCAGATCGCAGGGGGCGGCCTATGGCTACACCTTC. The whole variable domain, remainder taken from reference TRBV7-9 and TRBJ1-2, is DTGVSQNPRHKITKRGQNVTFRCDPISEHNRLYWYRQTLGQGPEFLTYFQNEAQLEKSRLLSDRFSAERPKGSFSTLEIQRTEQGDSAMYLCASRSQGAAYGYTFGSGTRLTVV.

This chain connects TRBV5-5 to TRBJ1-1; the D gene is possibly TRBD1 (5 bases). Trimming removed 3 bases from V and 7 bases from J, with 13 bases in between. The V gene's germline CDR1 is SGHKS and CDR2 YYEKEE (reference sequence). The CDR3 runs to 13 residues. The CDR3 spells CASSSGTELEAFF. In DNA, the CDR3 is TGTGCCAGCAGCTCCGGGACGGAGCTTGAAGCTTTCTTT.

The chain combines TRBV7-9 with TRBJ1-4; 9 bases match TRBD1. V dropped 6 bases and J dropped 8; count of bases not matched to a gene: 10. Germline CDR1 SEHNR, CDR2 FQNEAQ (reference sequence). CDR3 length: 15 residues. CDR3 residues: CASSYTGGDEEKLFF. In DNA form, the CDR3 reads TGTGCCAGCAGTTACACAGGGGGCGATGAGGAAAAACTGTTTTTT.